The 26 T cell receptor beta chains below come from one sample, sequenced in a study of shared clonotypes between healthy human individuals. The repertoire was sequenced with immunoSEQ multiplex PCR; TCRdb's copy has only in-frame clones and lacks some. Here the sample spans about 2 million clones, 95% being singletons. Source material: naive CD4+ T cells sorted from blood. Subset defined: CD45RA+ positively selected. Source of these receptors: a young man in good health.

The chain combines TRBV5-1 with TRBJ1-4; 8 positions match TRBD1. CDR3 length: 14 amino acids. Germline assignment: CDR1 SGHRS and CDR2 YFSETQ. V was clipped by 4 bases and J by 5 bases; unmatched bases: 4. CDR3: CASSPGGRNEKLFF. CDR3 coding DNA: TGCGCCAGCAGCCCAGGGGGCAGAAATGAAAAACTGTTTTTT.

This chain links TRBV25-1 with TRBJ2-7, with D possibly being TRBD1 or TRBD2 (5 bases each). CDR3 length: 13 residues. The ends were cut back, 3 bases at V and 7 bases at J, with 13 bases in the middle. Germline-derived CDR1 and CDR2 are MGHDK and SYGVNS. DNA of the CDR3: TGTGCCAGCAGTGAGCCTGGGGGACGGGAGCAGTACTTC. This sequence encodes CASSEPGGREQYF.

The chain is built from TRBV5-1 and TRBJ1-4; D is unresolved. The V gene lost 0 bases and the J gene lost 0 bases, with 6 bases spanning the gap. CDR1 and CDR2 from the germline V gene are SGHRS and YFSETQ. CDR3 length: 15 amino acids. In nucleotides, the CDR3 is TGCGCCAGCAGCTTGGTACAGCCAACTAATGAAAAACTGTTTTTT. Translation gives CASSLVQPTNEKLFF.

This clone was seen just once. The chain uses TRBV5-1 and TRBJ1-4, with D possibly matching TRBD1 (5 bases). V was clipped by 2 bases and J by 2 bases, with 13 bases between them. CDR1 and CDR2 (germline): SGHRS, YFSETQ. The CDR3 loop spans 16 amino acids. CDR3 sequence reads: CASSFGRDGTNEKLFF. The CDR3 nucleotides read TGCGCCAGCAGCTTTGGGCGGGACGGGACTAATGAAAAACTGTTTTTT.

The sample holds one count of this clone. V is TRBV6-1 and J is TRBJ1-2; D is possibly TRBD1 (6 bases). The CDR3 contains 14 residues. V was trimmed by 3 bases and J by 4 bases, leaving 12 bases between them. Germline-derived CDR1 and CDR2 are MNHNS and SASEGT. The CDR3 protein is CASSEGGALYGYTF. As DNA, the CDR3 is TGTGCCAGCAGTGAGGGGGGGGCCCTCTATGGCTACACCTTC.

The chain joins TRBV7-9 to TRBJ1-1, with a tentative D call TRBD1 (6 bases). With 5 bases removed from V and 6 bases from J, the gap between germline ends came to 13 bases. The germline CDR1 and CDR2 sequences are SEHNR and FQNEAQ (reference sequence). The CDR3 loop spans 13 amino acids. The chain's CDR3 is CASSLTGFAEAFF. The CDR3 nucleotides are TGTGCCAGCAGCCTTACAGGGTTCGCTGAAGCTTTCTTT.

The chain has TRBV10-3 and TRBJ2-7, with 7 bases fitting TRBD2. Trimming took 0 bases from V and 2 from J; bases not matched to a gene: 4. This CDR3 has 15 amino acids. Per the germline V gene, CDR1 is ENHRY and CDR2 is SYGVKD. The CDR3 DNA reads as TGTGCCATCAGTGAGTCACTAGCGAACACCTACGAGCAGTACTTC. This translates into CAISESLANTYEQYF.

CDR3 in amino acids: CASSFDSSYNSPLHF. CDR3 in DNA: TGCGCCAGCAGCTTCGACAGCTCCTATAATTCACCCCTCCACTTT. The rearrangement links TRBV5-1 to TRBJ1-6, with a weak D call TRBD1 (5 bases). Germline values: CDR1 SGHRS, CDR2 YFSETQ. V lost 2 bases, J lost 0 bases, and 6 bases lay in between. The CDR3 contains 15 residues.

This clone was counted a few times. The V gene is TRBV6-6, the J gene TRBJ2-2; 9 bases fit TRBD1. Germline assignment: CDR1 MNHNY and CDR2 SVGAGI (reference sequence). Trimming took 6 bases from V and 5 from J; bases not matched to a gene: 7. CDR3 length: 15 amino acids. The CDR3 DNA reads TGTGCCAGCAGCCAAACAGGGGGCCGGACCGGGGAGCTGTTTTTT. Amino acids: CASSQTGGRTGELFF.

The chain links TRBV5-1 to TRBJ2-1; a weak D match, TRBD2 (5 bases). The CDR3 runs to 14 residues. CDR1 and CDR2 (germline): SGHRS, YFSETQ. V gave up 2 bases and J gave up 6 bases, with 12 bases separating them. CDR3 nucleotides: TGCGCCAGCAGCTTCAGCGGCAGTGGCAATGAGCAGTTCTTC. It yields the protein CASSFSGSGNEQFF.

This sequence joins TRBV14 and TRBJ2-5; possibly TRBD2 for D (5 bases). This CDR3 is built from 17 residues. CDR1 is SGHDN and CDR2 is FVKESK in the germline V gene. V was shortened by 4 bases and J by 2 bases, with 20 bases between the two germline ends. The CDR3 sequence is CASSPIIGLLVQETQYF. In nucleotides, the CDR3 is TGTGCCAGCAGCCCTATAATAGGACTTCTAGTGCAAGAGACCCAGTACTTC.

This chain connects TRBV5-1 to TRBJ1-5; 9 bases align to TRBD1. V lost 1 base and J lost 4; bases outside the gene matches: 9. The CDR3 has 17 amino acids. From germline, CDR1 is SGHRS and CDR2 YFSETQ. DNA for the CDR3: TGCGCCAGCAGCTTGTCGGGACAGGGAGGTCTAAATCAGCCCCAGCATTTT. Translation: CASSLSGQGGLNQPQHF.

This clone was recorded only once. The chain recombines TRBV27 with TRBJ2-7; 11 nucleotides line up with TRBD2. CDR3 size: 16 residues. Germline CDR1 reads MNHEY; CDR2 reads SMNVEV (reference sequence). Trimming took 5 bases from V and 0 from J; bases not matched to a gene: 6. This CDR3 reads CASSGWGLADSYEQYF. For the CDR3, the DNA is TGTGCCAGCAGTGGTTGGGGACTAGCGGACTCCTACGAGCAGTACTTC.

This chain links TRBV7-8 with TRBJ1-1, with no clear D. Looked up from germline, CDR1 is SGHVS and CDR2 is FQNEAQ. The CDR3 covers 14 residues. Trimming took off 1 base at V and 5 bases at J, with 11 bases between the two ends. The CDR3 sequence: CASSLVEGGTEAFF. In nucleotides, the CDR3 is TGTGCCAGCAGCTTAGTAGAGGGAGGTACTGAAGCTTTCTTT. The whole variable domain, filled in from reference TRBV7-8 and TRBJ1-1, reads GAGVSQSPRYKVAKRGQDVALRCDPISGHVSLFWYQQALGQGPEFLTYFQNEAQLDKSGLPSDRFFAERPEGSVSTLKIQRTQQEDSAVYLCASSLVEGGTEAFFGQGTRLTVV.

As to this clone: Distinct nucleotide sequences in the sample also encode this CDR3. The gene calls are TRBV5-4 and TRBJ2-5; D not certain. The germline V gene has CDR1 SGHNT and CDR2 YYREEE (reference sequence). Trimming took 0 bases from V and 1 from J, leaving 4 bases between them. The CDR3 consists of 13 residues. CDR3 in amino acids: CASSLVLQETQYF. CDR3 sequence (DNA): TGTGCCAGCAGCTTGGTCCTCCAAGAGACCCAGTACTTC.

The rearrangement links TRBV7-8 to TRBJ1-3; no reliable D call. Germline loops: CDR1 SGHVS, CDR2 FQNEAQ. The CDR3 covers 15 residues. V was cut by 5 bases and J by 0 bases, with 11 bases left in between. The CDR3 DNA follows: TGTGCCAGCAGCCGAAGAGAGGGCTCTGGAAACACCATATATTTT. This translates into CASSRREGSGNTIYF. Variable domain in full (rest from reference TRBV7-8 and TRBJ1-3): GAGVSQSPRYKVAKRGQDVALRCDPISGHVSLFWYQQALGQGPEFLTYFQNEAQLDKSGLPSDRFFAERPEGSVSTLKIQRTQQEDSAVYLCASSRREGSGNTIYFGEGSWLTVV.

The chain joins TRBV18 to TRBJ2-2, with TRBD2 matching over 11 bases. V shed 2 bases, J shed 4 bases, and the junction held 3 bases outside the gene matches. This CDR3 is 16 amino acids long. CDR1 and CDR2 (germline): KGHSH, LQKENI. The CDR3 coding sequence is TGTGCCAGCTCACCATCCGGGACTAGCGGCACCGGGGAGCTGTTTTTT. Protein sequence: CASSPSGTSGTGELFF.

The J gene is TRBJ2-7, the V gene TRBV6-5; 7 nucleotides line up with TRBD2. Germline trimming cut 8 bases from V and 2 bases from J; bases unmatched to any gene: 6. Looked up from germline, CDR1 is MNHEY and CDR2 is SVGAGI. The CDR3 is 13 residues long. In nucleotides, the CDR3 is TGTGCCAGCTGTACTAGCGCAGCCTACGAGCAGTACTTC. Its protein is CASCTSAAYEQYF.

DNA of the CDR3: TGTGCCAGCAGTTTATCCGGAGGGACTAGCGGGACTTACAATGAGCAGTTCTTC. This gives the protein CASSLSGGTSGTYNEQFF. V and J are TRBV27 and TRBJ2-1, with 13 bases aligning to TRBD2. The CDR3 length is 18 residues. Losses at the gene ends were 0 bases for V and 4 bases for J; bases not matched to a gene: 6. Germline CDR1 MNHEY, CDR2 SMNVEV (reference sequence).

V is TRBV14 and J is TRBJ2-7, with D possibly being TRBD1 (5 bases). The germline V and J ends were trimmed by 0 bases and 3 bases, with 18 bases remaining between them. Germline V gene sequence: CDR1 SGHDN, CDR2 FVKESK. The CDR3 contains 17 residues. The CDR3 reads CASSQDPLGAGHYEQYF. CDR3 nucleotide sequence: TGTGCCAGCAGCCAAGATCCCCTTGGGGCAGGTCACTACGAGCAGTACTTC.

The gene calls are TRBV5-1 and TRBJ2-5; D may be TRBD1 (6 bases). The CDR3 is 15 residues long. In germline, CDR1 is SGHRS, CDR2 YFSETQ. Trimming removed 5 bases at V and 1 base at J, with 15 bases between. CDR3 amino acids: CASRIGATGQETQYF. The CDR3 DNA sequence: TGCGCCAGCAGAATCGGGGCGACAGGCCAAGAGACCCAGTACTTC.

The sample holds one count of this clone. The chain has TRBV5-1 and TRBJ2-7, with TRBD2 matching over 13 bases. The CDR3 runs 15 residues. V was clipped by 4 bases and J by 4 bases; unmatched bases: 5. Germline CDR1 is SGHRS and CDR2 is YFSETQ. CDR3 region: CASSRTSGSRYEQYF. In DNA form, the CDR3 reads TGCGCCAGCAGCCGGACTAGCGGGAGTAGGTACGAGCAGTACTTC.

Here the CDR3 reads CASRVQGNYGYTF. CDR3 DNA: TGTGCCAGCAGGGTCCAGGGTAACTATGGCTACACCTTC. The chain employs TRBV28 and TRBJ1-2; possible D gene TRBD1, 5 bases. Germline values: CDR1 MDHEN, CDR2 SYDVKM. The length of the CDR3 is 13 residues. V was pared by 6 bases and J by 1 base, with 9 bases between.

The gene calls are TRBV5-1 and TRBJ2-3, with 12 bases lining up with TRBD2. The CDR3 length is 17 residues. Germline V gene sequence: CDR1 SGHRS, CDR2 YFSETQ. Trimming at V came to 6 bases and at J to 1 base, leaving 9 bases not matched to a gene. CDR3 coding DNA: TGCGCCAGCACCGACCTAGCGGGAGGGGATGGCACAGATACGCAGTATTTT. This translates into CASTDLAGGDGTDTQYF.

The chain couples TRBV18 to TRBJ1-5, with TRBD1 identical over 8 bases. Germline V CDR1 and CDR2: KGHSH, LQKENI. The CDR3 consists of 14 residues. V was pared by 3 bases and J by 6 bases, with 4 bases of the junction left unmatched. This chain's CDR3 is CASSPQQGAQPQHF. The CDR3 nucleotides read TGTGCCAGCTCACCGCAGCAGGGGGCTCAGCCCCAGCATTTT.

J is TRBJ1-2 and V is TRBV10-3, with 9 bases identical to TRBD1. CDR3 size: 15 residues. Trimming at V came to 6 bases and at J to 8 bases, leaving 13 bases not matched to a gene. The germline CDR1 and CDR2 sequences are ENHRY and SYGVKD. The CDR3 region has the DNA TGTGCCATCAGCCCTAACAGGGACAGGGTTTGGGGCTACACCTTC. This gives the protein CAISPNRDRVWGYTF.